Listed below are T cell receptor beta chains from one sample, sequenced in a study of cytomegalovirus exposure and HLA in healthy donors. Profiled with immunoSEQ multiplex PCR; TCRdb holds only in-frame clones, not every one. This table holds about 180,000 clones, 70% to 80% found once. The sample was PBMCs. Every receptor here comes from a young man in good health and CMV-seronegative. Each CDR3 is given with its conserved first and last residue. A D gene is named only where the DNA matches it firmly. Some rows mark clone size as missing; the rest say once, few, many or name a class of expanded clone.

.,.,TRBV4-3,TRBJ1-5,CASSQDRILAGDNQPQHF,TGCGCCAGCAGCCAAGATAGGATTCTCGCAGGGGACAATCAGCCCCAGCATTTT
.,TRBD2,TRBV5-1,TRBJ2-1,CASSDKPGLAGVSEQFF,TGCGCCAGCAGCGATAAACCTGGACTAGCGGGAGTCTCGGAGCAGTTCTTC
once,.,TRBV7-9,TRBJ2-5,CASSSGGLTQYF,TGTGCCAGCAGCTCAGGGGGGTTGACCCAGTACTTC
.,TRBD1,TRBV7-9,TRBJ1-1,CASMPTGGTEAFF,TGTGCCAGCATGCCTACAGGGGGCACTGAAGCTTTCTTT
few,.,TRBV19,TRBJ1-5,CAAGIVPQHF,TGTGCCGCGGGGATTGTGCCCCAGCATTTT
.,.,TRBV5-1,TRBJ2-7,CASSLGQSPYEQYF,TGCGCCAGCAGCTTGGGACAGAGTCCCTACGAGCAGTACTTC
few,.,TRBV4-2,TRBJ2-3,CASSQGVSTDTQYF,TGTGCCAGCAGCCAAGGTGTAAGCACAGATACGCAGTATTTT
.,.,TRBV18,TRBJ1-2,CASSAQGGRDGYTF,TGTGCCAGCTCAGCGCAGGGTGGTCGGGATGGCTACACCTTC
.,TRBD1,TRBV7-2,TRBJ2-5,CASSFGTGRGETQYF,TGTGCCAGCAGCTTTGGGACAGGGAGAGGGGAGACCCAGTACTTC
.,TRBD1,TRBV19,TRBJ1-4,CASHSPGQSNEKLFF,TGTGCCAGCCATAGCCCGGGACAGAGTAATGAAAAACTGTTTTTT
.,.,TRBV18,TRBJ2-2,CASSPTVTNTGELFF,TGTGCCAGCTCACCAACAGTAACGAACACCGGGGAGCTGTTTTTT
few,.,TRBV5-6,TRBJ1-6,CASSLVGARGDSPLHF,TGTGCCAGCAGCTTGGTAGGGGCCCGGGGGGATTCACCCCTCCACTTT
.,TRBD1,TRBV6-5,TRBJ1-1,CASRDRVQKAFF,TGTGCCAGCAGAGACAGGGTCCAGAAAGCTTTCTTT
.,TRBD1,TRBV18,TRBJ2-2,CASSLLDREISGELFF,TGTGCCAGCTCACTCTTGGACAGGGAGATCTCCGGGGAGCTGTTTTTT
.,.,TRBV9,TRBJ2-2,CASSVGGTNTGELFF,TGTGCCAGCAGCGTAGGCGGGACGAACACCGGGGAGCTGTTTTTT
.,TRBD1,TRBV19,TRBJ2-7,CASRRDRGSYEQYF,TGTGCCAGTAGAAGGGACAGGGGATCCTACGAGCAGTACTTC
.,TRBD1,TRBV4-3,TRBJ2-2,CASSQPDRGTGELFF,TGCGCCAGCAGCCAACCGGACAGGGGGACCGGGGAGCTGTTTTTT
.,TRBD2,TRBV27,TRBJ2-7,CASSLGGAGGLYEQYF,TGTGCCAGCAGCTTGGGTGGAGCGGGAGGGCTCTACGAGCAGTACTTC
.,.,TRBV7-9,TRBJ1-5,CASSPGGGTFQPQHF,TGTGCCAGCAGCCCTGGCGGGGGGACTTTTCAGCCCCAGCATTTT
.,.,TRBV7-6,TRBJ2-7,CASSDSPFDEQYF,TGTGCCAGCAGTGACTCCCCTTTCGACGAGCAGTACTTC
.,.,TRBV4-3,TRBJ1-5,CASGDITRNQPQHF,TGCGCCAGCGGGGACATTACGCGCAATCAGCCCCAGCATTTT
.,.,TRBV4-1,TRBJ2-3,CASSQAPGLRTDTQYF,TGCGCCAGCAGCCAAGCTCCGGGACTTCGCACAGATACGCAGTATTTT
.,TRBD2,TRBV4-1,TRBJ2-2,CASSQDAASGRSNTGELFF,TGCGCCAGCAGCCAAGACGCGGCTAGCGGGAGGTCGAACACCGGGGAGCTGTTTTTT
.,TRBD1,TRBV15,TRBJ1-2,CATSRDLGQGRDGYTF,TGTGCCACCAGCAGAGATTTAGGACAGGGGAGGGATGGCTACACCTTC